A single sample gave rise to the 28 T cell receptor beta chains below, sequenced in a study of tumor-infiltrating lymphocytes in primary liver carcinoma. TCR beta cDNA came from about 500 ng total RNA, primed with a constant-region primer. Investigators got TCR beta libraries out of three nested multiplex PCR rounds, done with slightly modified ARM-PCR. The study ran its first two PCR rounds for roughly 9 cycles each, using TRBV1-TRBV30 forward primers and a C-beta reverse primer. TCRdb re-called the multiplex PCR reads with MiXCR, one entry per CDR3 protein. In the table there are some 320,000 distinct CDR3 sequences, 55% to 65% of which are singletons. Unsorted whole blood supplied the blood RNA, and germline DNA was isolated too. The source material was peripheral blood. All receptors derive from a man between 40 and 49 years old with primary liver carcinoma and hepatitis B virus infection.

For this clonotype: This could be a read error, since a much larger clone is one nucleotide away. This sequence joins TRBV4-1 and TRBJ2-5, with D unclear. Germline V gene lookup returns CDR1 MGHRA and CDR2 YSYEKL. The CDR3 is made up of 13 amino acids. The CDR3 reads CASRQDDTETQYF. The DNA of the CDR3 is TGCGCCAGCAGGCAAGACGACACAGAGACCCAGTACTTC.

The chain recombines TRBV29-1 with TRBJ1-1, with D maybe TRBD1 (6 bases). There are 15 residues in the CDR3. Germline loops: CDR1 SQVTM, CDR2 ANQGSEA. V was cut by 4 bases and J by 3 bases, with 18 bases left in between. CDR3 amino acids: CSVVLSQGLYTEAFF. In DNA form, the CDR3 reads TGCAGCGTTGTTCTTAGTCAGGGGCTTTACACTGAAGCTTTCTTT.

Concerning this clonotype: Compared with germline, one end of the junction differs, possibly owing to a read error. V gene TRBV6-2 or TRBV6-3 combines with J gene TRBJ2-3; D may correspond to TRBD1 or TRBD2 (6 bases each). CDR1 is MNHEY and CDR2 is SVGEGT in the germline V gene. CDR3 size: 15 residues. In DNA form, the CDR3 reads TGTGCCATCAGTTGGGGGGCGACTAGCACAGATACGCAGTATTTT. This sequence encodes CAISWGATSTDTQYF.

This clonotype has at least ten counts. The chain is built from TRBV12-3 or TRBV12-4 and TRBJ2-1; 10 bases line up with TRBD2. Losses at the gene ends were 2 bases for V and 5 bases for J; bases not matched to a gene: 3. The CDR3 contains 15 residues. Written as DNA, the CDR3 is TGTGCCAGCAGTTTACTAGCGGGAGTAAACAATGAGCAGTTCTTC. This sequence encodes CASSLLAGVNNEQFF.

As for this clonotype: This may come from a read error, since a much larger clone is one base off. V usage is TRBV6-6 and J usage is TRBJ2-3; 11 bases are a match to TRBD2. This CDR3 contains 15 residues. CDR1 and CDR2 (germline): MNHNY, SVGAGI (reference sequence). The CDR3 nucleotides are TGTGACAGCAGAAAGGCACTAGCGGGAGCAGATACGCAGTATTTT. Protein sequence: CDSRKALAGADTQYF.

Comments on this clonotype: Being one base from a much bigger clone, this may be a read error. V gene TRBV6-1 combines with J gene TRBJ2-1; possibly TRBD1 for D (6 bases). The germline V gene encodes CDR1 MNHNS and CDR2 SASEGT. The CDR3 runs 13 residues. CDR3 nucleotide sequence: TGTGCCAGCAGTGAAGCTGGGGACAATGAGCAGTCCTTC. Its protein product is CASSEAGDNEQSF.

CDR3 protein: CASSPDTMYGYTF. The CDR3 DNA follows: TGTGCCAGCAGTCCGGACACAATGTATGGCTACACCTTC. The chain links TRBV12-3 or TRBV12-4 to TRBJ1-2, with a tentative D call TRBD1 (5 bases). V shed 5 bases and J shed 5 bases, with 12 bases lying between them. The CDR3 is 13 amino acids.

A note on this clonotype: The junction departs from the called germline gene at one end, perhaps through a read error. The V and J genes are TRBV28 and TRBJ2-7; D possibly corresponds to TRBD2 (5 bases). The CDR3 extends over 15 amino acids. Germline V CDR1 and CDR2: MDHEN, SYDVKM. DNA of the CDR3: TGTACCAGCAGTACTCGTAAACGGGGAATCTACGAGCAGTACTTC. Translation: CTSSTRKRGIYEQYF.

About this clonotype itself: The CDR3 does not close with the conserved phenylalanine or tryptophan, likely indicating a read error. V usage is TRBV11-2 and J usage is TRBJ2-2, with 12 bases fitting TRBD2. Losses at the gene ends were 7 bases for V and 6 bases for J; bases not matched to a gene: 12. Germline CDR1 reads SGHAT; CDR2 reads FQNNGV. This CDR3 contains 17 residues. DNA of the CDR3: TGTGCCAGCAACTCCCCCAGACTAGCGGGAGCCGCCGGGGAGCTGTTTTCT. Translating it yields CASNSPRLAGAAGELFS.

This clonotype was seen repeatedly, ten times or more. V is TRBV6-6 and J is TRBJ2-3; TRBD1 might be the D (5 bases). V lost 8 bases, J lost 7 bases, and 16 bases lay in between. Per germline, CDR1 MNHNY and CDR2 SVGAGI (reference sequence). This CDR3 has 13 residues. This chain's CDR3 is CASWKGSEYTQYF. DNA for the CDR3: TGTGCCAGCTGGAAGGGGTCCGAATATACGCAGTATTTT.

This clonotype has a single count. V usage is TRBV11-2 and J usage is TRBJ1-1, with 7 bases identical to TRBD1. CDR1 is SGHAT and CDR2 is FQNNGV in the germline V gene. The CDR3 has 13 amino acids. The DNA for the CDR3 is TGTGTCTGCTCCAGGGGGATGAACACTGAAGCTTTCTTT. This translates into CVCSRGMNTEAFF.

Points on this clonotype: An end of the junction differs from the germline gene, which may be a read error. V gene TRBV6-4 combines with J gene TRBJ1-5; D is unresolved. The CDR3 runs 13 residues. Per the germline V gene, CDR1 is MRHNA and CDR2 is SNTAGT. The CDR3 DNA reads TGTGCCAGCAGTGATCAGTTTGGTCAGCCCCAGCAGTTT. Its protein is CASSDQFGQPQQF.

This clonotype was observed many times. V is TRBV29-1 and J is TRBJ2-4; 10 bases match TRBD2. Germline V gives CDR1 SQVTM, CDR2 ANQGSEA. The CDR3 is made up of 14 amino acids. Trimming cost V 5 bases and J 0 bases; bases outside gene matches: 1. Written as DNA, the CDR3 is TGCAGCGTTTTAGCGGGAGGAGCCAAAAACATTCAGTACTTC. As protein: CSVLAGGAKNIQYF. Supplemented by reference TRBV29-1 and TRBJ2-4, the full variable domain reads SAVISQKPSRDICQRGTSLTIQCQVDSQVTMMFWYRQQPGQSLTLIATANQGSEATYESGFVIDKFPISRPNLTFSTLTVSNMSPEDSSIYLCSVLAGGAKNIQYFGAGTRLSVL.

With respect to this clonotype: A junction end diverges from the germline sequence, so it may reflect a read error. V gene TRBV7-8 combines with J gene TRBJ2-7; D remains unclear. Per the germline V gene, CDR1 is SGHVS and CDR2 is FQNEAQ. The CDR3 is made up of 14 amino acids. The CDR3 coding sequence is TGTGCAAGCAGCCGTCTCTCGGAAGGGTGCGAGCAGTACTTC. Translation gives CASSRLSEGCEQYF.

On this clonotype itself: A read error may produce the germline difference seen at one junction end. J is TRBJ1-3 and V is TRBV14, with D maybe TRBD1 (5 bases). Germline-derived CDR1 and CDR2 are SGHDN and FVKESK. The CDR3 covers 14 residues. The chain's CDR3 is CTSSQAGTGNTIYF. The CDR3 DNA reads TGTACCAGCAGCCAAGCAGGGACTGGAAACACCATATATTTT. Drawing the rest from reference TRBV14 and TRBJ1-3, the complete variable domain is EAGVTQFPSHSVIEKGQTVTLRCDPISGHDNLYWYRRVMGKEIKFLLHFVKESKQDESGMPNNRFLAERTGGTYSTLKVQPAELEDSGVYFCTSSQAGTGNTIYFGEGSWLTVV.

This clonotype was seen more than once but under ten times. The chain couples TRBV10-3 to TRBJ2-3, with TRBD2 matching 14 bases. The germline V gene has CDR1 ENHRY and CDR2 SYGVKD. The CDR3 has 16 residues. V lost 2 bases and J lost 8; bases outside the gene matches: 6. The CDR3 region has the DNA TGTGCCATCAGTGAGAAGACTAGCGGGAGGGCCGGTACGCAGTATTTT. Translating it yields CAISEKTSGRAGTQYF.

Concerning this clonotype: A single base separates this from a much larger clone, so it may be a read error. This chain links TRBV6-1 with TRBJ2-2; no clear D. Germline loops: CDR1 MNHNS, CDR2 SASEGT. CDR3 length equals 12 residues. CDR3 DNA: TGTGCCAGCAGTGGAAACATCGGGGAGCTGTTTTTT. Protein: CASSGNIGELFF.

This clonotype was counted between two and nine times. This chain joins TRBV7-8 and TRBJ2-5; a possible D gene is TRBD2 (5 bases). The germline V gene has CDR1 SGHVS and CDR2 FQNEAQ. V dropped 5 bases and J dropped 5 bases, with 9 bases sitting between them. The CDR3 contains 12 residues. The CDR3 loop is CASSPTGETQYF. In DNA, the CDR3 is TGTGCCAGCAGCCCCACGGGGGAGACCCAGTACTTC.

By sample fraction, this clonotype is medium-sized. The chain recombines TRBV11-1 with TRBJ2-3; D tentatively fits TRBD1 or TRBD2 (6 bases each). Germline assignment: CDR1 SGHAT and CDR2 FQDESV (reference sequence). V dropped 1 base and J dropped 5 bases, with 13 bases sitting between them. The CDR3 is 15 amino acids. The CDR3 DNA reads as TGTGCCAGCAGCTTAGAGAGCAGGGGAGGAGATACGCAGTATTTT. Translating it yields CASSLESRGGDTQYF. Combining the CDR3 with reference TRBV11-1 and TRBJ2-3 gives the whole variable domain EAEVAQSPRYKITEKSQAVAFWCDPISGHATLYWYRQILGQGPELLVQFQDESVVDDSQLPKDRFSAERLKGVDSTLKIQPAELGDSAMYLCASSLESRGGDTQYFGPGTRLTVL.

A word on this clonotype: The junction shows a germline mismatch at one end, possibly a read error. The chain links TRBV7-9 to TRBJ2-5, with D possibly called TRBD1 or TRBD2 (5 bases each). This CDR3 is 13 amino acids long. The germline V gene encodes CDR1 SEHNR and CDR2 FQNEAQ (reference sequence). CDR3 DNA: TGTGCCAGCAGCTTAATGGCCAGGGAGATCCAGTACTTC. It is translated as CASSLMAREIQYF.

Comment on this clonotype: This may come from a read error, since a much larger clone is one base off. The chain recombines TRBV6-2 or TRBV6-3 with TRBJ1-3; D remains unclear. The CDR3 consists of 16 residues. Germline CDR1 MNHEY, CDR2 SVGEGT. DNA for the CDR3: TGTGCCAGCAATTACGGAACAGCATACTCTGGAAACACCATATATTTT. Its translation is CASNYGTAYSGNTIYF.

The sample holds a few counts of this clonotype. This chain connects TRBV5-1 to TRBJ2-2; D possibly matches TRBD1 or TRBD2 (7 bases each). V was cut by 0 bases and J by 4 bases, with 13 bases left in between. The CDR3 loop spans 16 amino acids. Germline V CDR1 and CDR2: SGHRS, YFSETQ. This CDR3 reads CASSLESGGVTGELFF. The CDR3 nucleotides are TGCGCCAGCAGCTTGGAATCAGGGGGGGTCACCGGGGAGCTGTTTTTT.

Details on this clonotype: One end of the junction varies from germline; a read error may be responsible. This sequence joins TRBV11-2 and TRBJ2-1; D is undetermined. CDR3 length equals 13 residues. Germline CDR1 is SGHAT and CDR2 is FQNNGV. CDR3: CANSLDSSNEQFF. CDR3 bases: TGTGCCAACAGCTTAGATAGCAGTAATGAGCAGTTCTTC. Together with reference TRBV11-2 and TRBJ2-1, the CDR3 gives the full variable domain: EAGVAQSPRYKIIEKRQSVAFWCNPISGHATLYWYQQILGQGPKLLIQFQNNGVVDDSQLPKDRFSAERLKGVDSTLKIQPAKLEDSAVYLCANSLDSSNEQFFGPGTRLTVL.

Of note for this clonotype: This clone may be a read error of a much larger clone one base away. The chain uses TRBV4-1 and TRBJ2-5; D not certain. V shed 4 bases and J shed 5 bases, with 5 bases lying between them. The CDR3 totals 11 residues. From germline, CDR1 is MGHRA and CDR2 YSYEKL. The CDR3 protein is CASSRSETQYF. CDR3 nucleotide sequence: TGCGCCAGCAGCCGTTCTGAGACCCAGTACTTC.

This clonotype was picked up many times. The V gene is TRBV12-3 or TRBV12-4, the J gene TRBJ2-5, with 7 positions matching TRBD2. The CDR3 runs to 13 residues. V trimming: 7 bases; J trimming: 5 bases; junction bases outside the gene matches: 7. The DNA for the CDR3 is TGTGCCAGCACCCATCGCGGGGGTGAGACCCAGTACTTC. Translation: CASTHRGGETQYF.

This clonotype was detected once. The junction does not match germline at one end; this may be a read error. The chain carries TRBV6-5 and TRBJ1-1, with D tentatively TRBD1 (5 bases). Germline CDR1 is MNHEY and CDR2 is SVGAGI. This CDR3 region has 12 residues. In nucleotides, the CDR3 is TGTGCCAGCAGACACAGGAACACTGAAGCCTTCTTT. This gives the protein CASRHRNTEAFF.

Worth noting for this clonotype: Germline and junction disagree at one end, which may indicate a read error. This chain uses TRBV11-2 with TRBJ2-3, with D maybe TRBD2 (5 bases). This CDR3 contains 16 residues. CDR1 is SGHAT and CDR2 is FQNNGV in the germline V gene. The CDR3 here is CASSIRVAHSTDTQYF. The CDR3 nucleotides read TGTGCCAGCAGCATACGCGTAGCGCATAGCACAGATACACAGTATTTT. Variable domain in full (rest from reference TRBV11-2 and TRBJ2-3): EAGVAQSPRYKIIEKRQSVAFWCNPISGHATLYWYQQILGQGPKLLIQFQNNGVVDDSQLPKDRFSAERLKGVDSTLKIQPAKLEDSAVYLCASSIRVAHSTDTQYFGPGTRLTVL.

For this clonotype: At one end the junction does not follow the germline gene, possibly because of a read error. V usage is TRBV29-1 and J usage is TRBJ2-1, with 9 bases identical to TRBD2. From germline, CDR1 is SQVTM and CDR2 ANQGSEA. This CDR3 has 15 residues. The CDR3 sequence: CGVATGISGSYEQFF. The CDR3 nucleotides read TGCGGCGTTGCTACCGGGATTAGCGGGAGCTATGAGCAGTTCTTC.